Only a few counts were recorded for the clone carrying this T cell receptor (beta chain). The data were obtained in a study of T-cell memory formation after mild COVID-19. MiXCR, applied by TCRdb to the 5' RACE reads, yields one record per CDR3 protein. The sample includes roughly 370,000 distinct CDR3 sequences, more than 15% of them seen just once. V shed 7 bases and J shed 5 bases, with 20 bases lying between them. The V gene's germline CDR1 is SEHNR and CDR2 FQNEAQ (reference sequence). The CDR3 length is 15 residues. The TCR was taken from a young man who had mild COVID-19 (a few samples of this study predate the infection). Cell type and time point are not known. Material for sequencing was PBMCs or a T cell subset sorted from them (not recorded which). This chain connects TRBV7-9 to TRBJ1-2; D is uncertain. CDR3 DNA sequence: TGTGCCAGCACCACGTACCCGGCCACGGGGTATGGCTACACCTTC. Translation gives CASTTYPATGYGYTF.